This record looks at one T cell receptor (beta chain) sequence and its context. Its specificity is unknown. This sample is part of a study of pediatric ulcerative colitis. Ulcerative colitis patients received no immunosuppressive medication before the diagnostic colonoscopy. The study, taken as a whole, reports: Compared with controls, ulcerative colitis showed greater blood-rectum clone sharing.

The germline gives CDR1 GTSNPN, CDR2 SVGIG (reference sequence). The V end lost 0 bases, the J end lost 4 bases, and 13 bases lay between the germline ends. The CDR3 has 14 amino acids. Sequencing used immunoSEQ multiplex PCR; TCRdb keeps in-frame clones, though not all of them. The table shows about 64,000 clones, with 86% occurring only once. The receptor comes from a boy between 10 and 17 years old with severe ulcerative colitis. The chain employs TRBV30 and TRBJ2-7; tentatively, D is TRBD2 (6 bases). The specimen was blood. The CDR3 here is CAWSVIGAGYEQYF. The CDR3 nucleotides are TGTGCCTGGAGTGTCATAGGGGCGGGGTACGAGCAGTACTTC.